This T cell receptor (beta chain) stems from a study of T cells in Graves' hyperthyroidism and ophthalmopathy. The study included ophthalmopathy patients with Clinical Activity Score at least 3, NOSPECS grade at least 4 and duration under 3 months. In making diagnoses, clinical symptoms, serum thyroxine and TRAb, thyroid ultrasound and orbital computed tomography were all used. RNA transcripts yielded amplified TCR beta CDR3 regions. RT-PCR in the first round (using the HTBI primer set) targeted the TCR CDR3. TCRdb re-called the multiplex PCR reads with MiXCR, one entry per CDR3 protein. The sample lists 300,000 to 450,000 distinct CDR3 sequences, roughly 18% occurring once. The sequence came from a young man with Graves' ophthalmopathy. The sample taken for sequencing was blood.

The CDR3 sequence is CASSKDSLIAKNIQYF. The CDR3 nucleotides read TGTGCCAGCAGCAAGGACTCTTTGATAGCCAAAAACATTCAGTACTTC. The V call is TRBV5-4, the J call TRBJ2-4; possible D gene TRBD2, 5 bases. Trimming removed 4 bases at V and 0 bases at J, with 14 bases between. The CDR3 has 16 amino acids. CDR1 is SGHNT and CDR2 is YYREEE in the germline V gene (reference sequence). Based on the CDR3 plus reference TRBV5-4 and TRBJ2-4, the full variable domain is ETGVTQSPTHLIKTRGQQVTLRCSSQSGHNTVSWYQQALGQGPQFIFQYYREEENGRGNFPPRFSGLQFPNYSSELNVNALELDDSALYLCASSKDSLIAKNIQYFGAGTRLSVL.